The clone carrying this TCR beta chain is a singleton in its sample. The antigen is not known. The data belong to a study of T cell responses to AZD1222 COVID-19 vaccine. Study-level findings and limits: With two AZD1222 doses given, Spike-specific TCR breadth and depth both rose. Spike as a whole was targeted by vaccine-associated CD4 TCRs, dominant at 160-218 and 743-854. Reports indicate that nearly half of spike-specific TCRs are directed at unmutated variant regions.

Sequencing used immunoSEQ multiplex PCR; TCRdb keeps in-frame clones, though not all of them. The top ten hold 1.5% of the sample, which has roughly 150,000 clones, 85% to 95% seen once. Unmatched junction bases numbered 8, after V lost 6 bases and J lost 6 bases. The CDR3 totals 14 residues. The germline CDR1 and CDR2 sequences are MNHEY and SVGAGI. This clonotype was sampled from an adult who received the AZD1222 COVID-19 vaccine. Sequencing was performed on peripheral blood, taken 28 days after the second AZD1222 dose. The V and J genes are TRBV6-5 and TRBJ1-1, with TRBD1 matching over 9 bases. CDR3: CASRVDRGDPEAFF. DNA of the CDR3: TGTGCCAGCAGAGTCGACAGGGGGGACCCTGAAGCTTTCTTT.